Below, one TCR beta chain is given with its context. No cognate antigen has been identified for it. No base quality information exists; no much larger clone differs at one position. The data originate from a study of neoadjuvant anti-PD-1 for oral cavity cancer (dated by TCRdb to the early 2020s). With regard to the full study: Before curative-intent surgical resection, most patients were given three to four biweekly doses of nivolumab at 3 mg/kg. There were 12 to 13 patients in the parent correlative cohort, and the response rate was approximately 36%. Under RECIST 1.1, patients with complete response, partial response or stable disease were classed as responders, and patients with progression were classed as non-responders. For patients who did not progress, a fourth nivolumab dose was given around day 43, followed by definitive surgical resection on days 50-56.

For deep sequencing, PBMC libraries mostly used roughly 0.5 ug of input genomic DNA, with six replicates for each sample. The immunoSEQ hsTCRbeta kit was used to prepare TCRbeta libraries according to the manufacturer's instructions. Sequencing of the completed libraries took place using an Illumina NovaSeq 6000 S4 flow cell after they had been pooled to approximately 3.3 nM. Processing in the source paper ran as follows. Raw data preprocessing and quality control were performed with the immunoSEQ Analyzer. The analysis was limited to productive rearrangements, and each clonotype was defined by a unique CDR3 amino acid sequence. Repertoire clonality was estimated as the Gini-Simpson index, computed with the R package tcR. Student's t test was used to compare Gini indices, and Pearson correlation was used to assess associations with tumor size change. TCRdb limited this immuneACCESS table to in-frame rearrangements with V and J called. A share of clones is missing; checked studies link under half to unresolved V genes, and the rest is unexplained. V, J and clone size were drawn from that table, and D and trimming were deduced from the DNA. This sample comprises 60,000 to 75,000 clones, around 82% of them detected only once. The top ten constitute 3% to 3.5% of the sample.

Paper-wide results and their limitations: Higher pretreatment blood TCRbeta clonality and lower post-treatment tumor TCRbeta clonality were correlated with higher pretreatment blood Treg/Th17 ratios. Within PBMCs, T cell clonality (Gini index) was significantly higher in non-responders than responders after neoadjuvant nivolumab. Only a few patients per response group were included in the TCR analyses, and the authors called for validation in larger cohorts.

What the time point label conveys for this sample: before neoadjuvant nivolumab. Patients were newly diagnosed with stage II-IVA oral cavity squamous cell carcinoma and had received no prior systemic or radiation treatment. The cohort was composed of patients with HPV-negative, locally advanced oral cavity squamous cell carcinoma. Peripheral blood mononuclear cells were analyzed directly, without maintenance or expansion in culture. The samples were drawn from a longitudinal correlative study tied to a single-arm phase II trial testing neoadjuvant nivolumab in oral cavity squamous cell carcinoma. Subject-matched pre- and post-treatment PBMCs and tumors from three responders and three non-responders underwent genomic DNA-based TCRbeta sequencing. Peripheral blood mononuclear cells were collected before nivolumab treatment and again after treatment, at the time of surgery. Genomic DNA was isolated from PBMCs using the Maxwell RSC DNA from Cells kit.

The CDR3 numbers 13 residues from cysteine through phenylalanine. Kept here is only the CDR3 DNA, which spans 39 bases and is read in frame from base 1. The germline V gene encodes CDR1 MNHEY and CDR2 SVGAGI. The V and J ends are trimmed by 1 base and 5 bases, leaving 5 bases between them. Specimen: PBMCs, collected before nivolumab (anti-PD-1) treatment. The sequence links TRBV6-5 to TRBJ2-2; no D gene is confidently identified. This TCR was recovered from a person between 35 and 79 years old with oral cavity squamous cell carcinoma. The DNA reads TGTGCCAGCAGTTACTTAGGGACCGGGGAGCTGTTTTTT. The encoded protein is CASSYLGTGELFF.